This T cell receptor (beta chain) was documented in a study of blood T cell repertoires in COVID-19. On the study more broadly: Both acute and convalescent COVID-19 samples were obtained from the United States, Italy and Spain. PBMCs, B-cell-depleted T cells, or T cells provided the cDNA or gDNA that made up the material.

The V and J ends lost 6 bases and 1 base, in that order; junction bases with no gene match: 3. Germline lookup yields CDR1 SGHDT and CDR2 YYEEEE. The CDR3 spans 14 residues. Authors' processing steps: Amplification of reference gene primers provided the estimated nucleated cell counts. The data were produced by immunoSEQ multiplex PCR, yet TCRdb's version contains in-frame clones alone and is incomplete. V and J calls and clone size follow that table, whereas D and trimming were derived from the DNA. The sample includes roughly 15,000 clones, about 83% of them seen just once. The clonotype originates from a man aged 50-59 years with active COVID-19. Sequencing input: peripheral blood. This chain connects TRBV5-6 to TRBJ2-3, with 9 positions matching TRBD2. CDR3 loop: CASTRTSGTDTQYF. The CDR3 DNA reads TGTGCCAGCACCCGGACTAGCGGCACAGATACGCAGTATTTT.